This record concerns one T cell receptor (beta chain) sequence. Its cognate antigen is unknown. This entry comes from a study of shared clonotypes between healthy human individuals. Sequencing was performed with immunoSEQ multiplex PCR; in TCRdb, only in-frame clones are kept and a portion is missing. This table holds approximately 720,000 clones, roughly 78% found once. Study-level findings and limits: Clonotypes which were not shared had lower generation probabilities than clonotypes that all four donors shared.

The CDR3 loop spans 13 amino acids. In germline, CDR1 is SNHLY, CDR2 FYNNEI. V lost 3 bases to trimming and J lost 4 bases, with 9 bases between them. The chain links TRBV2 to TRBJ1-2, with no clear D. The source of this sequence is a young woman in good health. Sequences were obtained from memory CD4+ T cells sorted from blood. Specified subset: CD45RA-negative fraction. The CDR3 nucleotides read TGTGCCAGCAGTGAGGTCCAGTCCTATGGCTACACCTTC. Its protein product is CASSEVQSYGYTF.